This TCR beta chain was observed in a study of shared clonotypes between healthy human individuals. About the study: Donors were two women and a few men aged 18 to 49. CD4 naive cells filled three plates per donor, CD4 memory three, CD8 naive two and CD8 memory one. Points from the study as a whole: It was expected that sequencing depth would affect clonotype sharing among donors. In contrast to clonotypes shared by all four donors, non-shared clonotypes had lower generation probabilities.

The CDR3 contains 13 residues. Trimming took off 11 bases at V and 4 bases at J, with 16 bases between the two ends. Per germline, CDR1 MDHEN and CDR2 SYDVKM. In the case of this clone: Its antigen remains unknown.

Repertoires were generated with immunoSEQ multiplex PCR, while TCRdb's copy carries only in-frame clones and drops some. The data contain 600,000 to 750,000 clones, about two thirds of them singletons. The chain is built from TRBV28 and TRBJ2-3; D is unresolved. The TCR originated in a woman aged 25 to 45 in good health. Sequencing was carried out using memory CD4+ T cells sorted from blood. Subset of the sample: CD45RA-negative fraction. The CDR3 nucleotides read TGTGCCTCGGGTCGGCAGGTCCCAGATACGCAGTATTTT. Translating it yields CASGRQVPDTQYF.